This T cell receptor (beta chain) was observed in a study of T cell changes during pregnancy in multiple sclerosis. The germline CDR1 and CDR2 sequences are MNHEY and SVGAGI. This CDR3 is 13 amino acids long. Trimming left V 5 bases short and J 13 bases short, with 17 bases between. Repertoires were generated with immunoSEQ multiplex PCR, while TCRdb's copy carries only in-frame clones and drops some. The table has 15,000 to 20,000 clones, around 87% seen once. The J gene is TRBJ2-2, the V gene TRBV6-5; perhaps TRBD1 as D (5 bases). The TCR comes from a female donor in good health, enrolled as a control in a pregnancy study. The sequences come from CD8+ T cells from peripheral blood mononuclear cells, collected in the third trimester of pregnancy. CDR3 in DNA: TGTGCCAGCAGTCCAGTGCAGGGCCCTATGCTGTTTTTT. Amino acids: CASSPVQGPMLFF.